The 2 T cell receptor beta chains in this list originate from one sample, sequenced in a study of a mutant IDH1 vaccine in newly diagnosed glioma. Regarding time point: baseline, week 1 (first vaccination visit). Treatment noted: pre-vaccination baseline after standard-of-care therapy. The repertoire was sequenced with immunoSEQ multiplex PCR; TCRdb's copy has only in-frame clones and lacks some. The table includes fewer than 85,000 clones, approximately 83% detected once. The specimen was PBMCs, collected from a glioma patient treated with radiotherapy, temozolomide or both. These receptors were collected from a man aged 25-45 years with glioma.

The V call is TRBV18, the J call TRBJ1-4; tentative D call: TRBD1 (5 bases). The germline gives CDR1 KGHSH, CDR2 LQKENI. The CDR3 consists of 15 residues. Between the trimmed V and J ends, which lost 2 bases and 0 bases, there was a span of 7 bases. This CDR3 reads CASSPSGATNEKLFF. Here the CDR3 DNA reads TGTGCCAGCTCACCATCGGGGGCAACTAATGAAAAACTGTTTTTT.

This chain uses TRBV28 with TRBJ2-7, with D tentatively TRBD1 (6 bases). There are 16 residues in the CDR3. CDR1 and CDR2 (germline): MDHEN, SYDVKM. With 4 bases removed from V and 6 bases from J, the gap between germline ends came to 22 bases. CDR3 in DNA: TGTGCCAGCAGTTCCCCCCAACAGGGCCAGAAAGCCGAGCAGTACTTC. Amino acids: CASSSPQQGQKAEQYF.